One and the same sample provided the 3 T cell receptor beta chains below, sequenced in a study of T-cell reconstitution after alpha-beta-depleted transplantation in children. Preparation of the TCRbeta library involved a method that used unique molecular identifiers. TCRdb re-called the PCR reads with MiXCR, one entry per CDR3 protein. The sample includes hundreds of thousands of distinct CDR3 sequences, approximately 15% of them seen just once. The specimen comprised PBMCs, mostly from graft donor cells, sampled 360 days after TCRalphabeta/CD19-depleted stem cell transplant. Receptors were obtained from a male patient aged 10 to 17 who had a stem cell transplant for acute lymphoblastic leukemia, so the T cells may come from the graft donor.

This clonotype was observed a handful of times. V is TRBV5-6 and J is TRBJ2-7, with D hard to call. Germline CDR1 reads SGHDT; CDR2 reads YYEEEE. This CDR3 comprises 11 residues. The germline V and J ends were trimmed by 4 bases and 7 bases, with 9 bases remaining between them. The CDR3 nucleotides read TGTGCCAGCAGCCGCCAATGGGAGCAGTACTTC. It codes for CASSRQWEQYF.

The chain carries TRBV7-6 and TRBJ2-7, with TRBD1 matching 8 bases. CDR3 length: 16 residues. CDR1 and CDR2 (germline): SGHVS, FNYEAQ. The J segment lost 1 base and the V segment lost 2 bases, leaving 7 bases of the junction unmatched. The DNA for the CDR3 is TGTGCCAGCAGCTTAACAACCGGGACAGGTTCCTACGAGCAGTACTTC. Its translation: CASSLTTGTGSYEQYF.

The chain recombines TRBV27 with TRBJ2-5, with 8 positions matching TRBD2. Germline CDR1 reads MNHEY; CDR2 reads SMNVEV (reference sequence). V shed 1 base and J 7 bases; nucleotides not matched to a gene: 8. This CDR3 has 15 residues. The CDR3 protein is CASSLFGTSGRTQYF. CDR3 DNA sequence: TGTGCCAGCAGTTTATTCGGGACTAGTGGGCGGACCCAGTACTTC.